The clone carrying this T cell receptor beta chain was recorded once. Its antigen is not identified. The sample belongs to a study of OX40 agonist ivuxolimab in advanced cancers. Study context: In this cohort, patients received ivuxolimab, an agonistic anti-OX40 (CD134) antibody. Six ivuxolimab dose levels, 0.01 to 10 mg/kg, were given intravenously every 2 weeks. Patients with hepatocellular carcinoma, melanoma, renal cell or head and neck cancer made up the dose-escalation patients. The study, taken as a whole, reports: By week 6 at 0.1 to 3.0 mg/kg, blood CD4+ and CD8+ T cells had expanded clonally.

Measured with immunoSEQ multiplex PCR; TCRdb has only the in-frame clones, and not every one. This table holds roughly 79,000 clones, approximately 85% found once. V gave up 0 bases and J gave up 4 bases, with 15 bases separating them. The CDR3 runs to 17 residues. Germline-derived CDR1 and CDR2 are MGHRA and YSYEKL. The sequence was obtained from an adult with an advanced solid tumor such as melanoma, head and neck, liver or kidney cancer. The V call is TRBV4-1, the J call TRBJ2-2, with D uncertain. The sample in question was CD4+ or CD8+ T cells sorted from blood, obtained in a trial of the OX40 agonist ivuxolimab. The DNA for the CDR3 is TGCGCCAGCAGCCAAGATCCCCCGCACGGCGGCACCGGGGAGCTGTTTTTT. Protein product: CASSQDPPHGGTGELFF.